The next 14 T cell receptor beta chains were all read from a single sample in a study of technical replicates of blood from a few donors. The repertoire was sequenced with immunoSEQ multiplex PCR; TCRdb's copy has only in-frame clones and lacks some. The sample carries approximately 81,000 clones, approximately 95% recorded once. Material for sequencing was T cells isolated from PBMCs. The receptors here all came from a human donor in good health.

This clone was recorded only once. DNA of the CDR3: TGTGCCAGCAGCGACAGCGGGAGGCCAGATACGCAGTATTTT. Protein sequence: CASSDSGRPDTQYF. The chain has TRBV9 and TRBJ2-3; 9 positions match TRBD2. The junction had 3 bases not matched to a gene; V was cut back by 3 bases and J by 4 bases. Germline CDR1 is SGDLS and CDR2 is YYNGEE. The CDR3 length is 14 residues.

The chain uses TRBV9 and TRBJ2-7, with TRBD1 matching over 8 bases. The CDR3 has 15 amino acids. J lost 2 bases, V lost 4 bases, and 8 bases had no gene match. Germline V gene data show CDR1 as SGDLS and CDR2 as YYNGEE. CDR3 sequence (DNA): TGTGCCAGCAGCCTTCGAGGACAGGGTACCTACGAGCAGTACTTC. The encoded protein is CASSLRGQGTYEQYF. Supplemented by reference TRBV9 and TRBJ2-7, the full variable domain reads DSGVTQTPKHLITATGQRVTLRCSPRSGDLSVYWYQQSLDQGLQFLIQYYNGEERAKGNILERFSAQQFPDLHSELNLSSLELGDSALYFCASSLRGQGTYEQYFGPGTRLTVT.

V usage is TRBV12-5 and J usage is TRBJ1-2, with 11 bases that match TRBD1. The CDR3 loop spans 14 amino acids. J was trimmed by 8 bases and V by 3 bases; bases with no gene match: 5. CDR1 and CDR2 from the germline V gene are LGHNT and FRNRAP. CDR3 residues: CASGFGQGAEGYTF. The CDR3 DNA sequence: TGTGCTAGTGGTTTCGGACAGGGGGCTGAAGGCTACACCTTC.

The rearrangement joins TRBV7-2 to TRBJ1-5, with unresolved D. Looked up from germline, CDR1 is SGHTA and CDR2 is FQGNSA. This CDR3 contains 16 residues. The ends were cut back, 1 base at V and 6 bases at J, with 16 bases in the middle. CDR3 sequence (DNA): TGTGCCAGCAGCTTAGAACCGGGGTTATATAGTCAGCCCCAGCATTTT. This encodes CASSLEPGLYSQPQHF.

CDR3 nucleotide sequence: TGTGCCAGCAGCGTACAGGGGGCCATGAACACTGAAGCTTTCTTT. It is translated as CASSVQGAMNTEAFF. This rearrangement joins TRBV9 to TRBJ1-1; 8 bases match TRBD1. Germline assignment: CDR1 SGDLS and CDR2 YYNGEE. CDR3 length: 15 residues. Trimming removed 1 base from V and 0 bases from J; junction bases left unmatched: 2.

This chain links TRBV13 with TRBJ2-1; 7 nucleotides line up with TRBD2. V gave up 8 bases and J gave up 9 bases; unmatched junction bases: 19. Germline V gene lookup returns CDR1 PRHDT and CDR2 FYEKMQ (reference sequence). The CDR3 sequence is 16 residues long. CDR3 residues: CASQPTRVGGPLEQFF. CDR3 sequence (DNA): TGTGCCAGCCAACCCACGCGGGTGGGAGGGCCTCTTGAGCAGTTCTTC.

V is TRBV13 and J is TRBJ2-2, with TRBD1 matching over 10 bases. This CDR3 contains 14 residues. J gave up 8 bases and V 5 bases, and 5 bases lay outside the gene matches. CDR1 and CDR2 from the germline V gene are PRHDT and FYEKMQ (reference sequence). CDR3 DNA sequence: TGTGCCAGCAGCCCCGACAGGGGGCCTGGGGAGCTGTTTTTT. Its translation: CASSPDRGPGELFF. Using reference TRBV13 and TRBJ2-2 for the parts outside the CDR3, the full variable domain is AAGVIQSPRHLIKEKRETATLKCYPIPRHDTVYWYQQGPGQDPQFLISFYEKMQSDKGSIPDRFSAQQFSDYHSELNMSSLELGDSALYFCASSPDRGPGELFFGEGSRLTVL.

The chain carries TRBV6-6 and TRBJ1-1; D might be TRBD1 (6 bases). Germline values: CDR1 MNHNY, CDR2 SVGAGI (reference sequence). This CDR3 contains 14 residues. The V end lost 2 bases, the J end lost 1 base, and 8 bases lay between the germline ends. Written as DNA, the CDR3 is TGTGCCAGCAGTTACGTAGGGGGGAACACTGAAGCTTTCTTT. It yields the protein CASSYVGGNTEAFF.

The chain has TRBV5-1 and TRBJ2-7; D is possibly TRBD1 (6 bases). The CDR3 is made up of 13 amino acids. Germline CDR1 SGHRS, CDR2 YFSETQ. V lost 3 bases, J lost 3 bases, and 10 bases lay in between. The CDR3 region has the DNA TGCGCCAGCAGCTCAGGGGAAAGCTACGAGCAGTACTTC. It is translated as CASSSGESYEQYF.

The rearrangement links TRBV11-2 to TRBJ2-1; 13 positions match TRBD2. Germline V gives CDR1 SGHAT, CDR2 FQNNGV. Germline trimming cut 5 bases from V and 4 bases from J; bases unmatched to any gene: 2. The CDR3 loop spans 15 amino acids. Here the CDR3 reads CASSLLAGGYNEQFF. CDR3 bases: TGTGCCAGCAGCCTACTAGCGGGAGGGTACAATGAGCAGTTCTTC.

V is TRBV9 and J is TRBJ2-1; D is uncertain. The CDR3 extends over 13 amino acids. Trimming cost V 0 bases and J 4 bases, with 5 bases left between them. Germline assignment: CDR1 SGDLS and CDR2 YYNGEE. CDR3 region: CASSVDSYNEQFF. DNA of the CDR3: TGTGCCAGCAGCGTAGACAGTTACAATGAGCAGTTCTTC.

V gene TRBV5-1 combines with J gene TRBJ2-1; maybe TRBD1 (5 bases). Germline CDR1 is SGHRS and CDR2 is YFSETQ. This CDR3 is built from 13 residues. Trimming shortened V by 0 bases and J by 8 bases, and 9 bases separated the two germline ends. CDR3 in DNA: TGCGCCAGCAGCTTGGGGCAGGGCTATGAGCAGTTCTTC. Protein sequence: CASSLGQGYEQFF.

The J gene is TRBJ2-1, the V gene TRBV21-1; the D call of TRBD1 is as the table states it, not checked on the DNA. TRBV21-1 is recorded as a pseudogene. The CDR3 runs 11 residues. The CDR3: CASSIYMGPFF. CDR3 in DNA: TGTGCCAGCAGTATCTATATGGGCCCGTTCTTC.

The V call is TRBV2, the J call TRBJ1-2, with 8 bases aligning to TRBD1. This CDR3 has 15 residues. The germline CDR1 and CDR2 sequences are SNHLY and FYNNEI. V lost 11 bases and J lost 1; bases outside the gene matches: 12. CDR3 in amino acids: CAGSLGQGINYGYTF. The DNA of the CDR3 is TGTGCCGGGAGCCTAGGACAGGGTATTAACTATGGCTACACCTTC.